Described below is a single T cell receptor beta chain sequence and its context. Trimming took off 5 bases at V and 5 bases at J, with 7 bases between the two ends. The CDR3 consists of 11 residues. Looked up from germline, CDR1 is DFQATT and CDR2 is SNEGSKA (reference sequence). Authors' processing steps: Amplified reference gene primers provided the basis for estimating nucleated cell counts. Profiling relied on immunoSEQ multiplex PCR, and the TCRdb table lists in-frame clones only, not all of them. The V and J calls and clone size come from that table; D and trimming were worked out from the DNA. The sample has approximately 250,000 clones, about 88% seen once. The entry originates in a study of blood T cell repertoires in COVID-19. Study in general: Acute and convalescent COVID-19 samples came from the United States, Italy and Spain. Sources were T cells, B-cell-depleted T cells, or PBMCs; the material itself was cDNA or gDNA.

The TCR comes from a man between 18 and 29 years old with active or convalescent COVID-19. Sequencing was done on a sample of peripheral blood. The chain recombines TRBV20-1 with TRBJ2-1; D is unclear. This CDR3 is CSAGRDNEQFF. The CDR3 DNA reads as TGCAGTGCTGGCCGGGACAATGAGCAGTTCTTC.